This entry is about one T cell receptor beta chain. What antigen it recognizes has not been identified. Base-call qualities are not available, and no considerably larger clone is one nucleotide away. These data belong to a study of T cell responses to AZD1222 COVID-19 vaccine (dated by TCRdb to the early 2020s). Some background on the complete study: TCR sequencing covered some 250 trial participants: 207 given two doses of AZD1222 and about 26 given two doses of MenACWY control vaccine. Enrollment into the trials was organized by age into subgroups of 18-55, 56-69 and 70-plus years, and those subgroups contained approximately 150, 30 and 60 TCR-sequenced participants, respectively.

The time point label on this specimen signifies: baseline before first vaccination. The meaning of the sample's treatment or condition label: meningococcal conjugate vaccine given as trial control. Vaccinee samples were obtained from the UK trials COV001 and COV002, which included a single-blind randomized controlled phase 2/3 trial of AZD1222 (ChAdOx1 nCoV-19) in healthy adults. Trial participant PBMC samples were collected at day 0 and day 28 after the second dose for TCRbeta chain sequencing. The CDR3 regions of human TCRbeta chains were analyzed by immunosequencing. In the authors' own workflow: TCRs in the repertoires were matched against a reference library of SARS-CoV-2-specific TCRs that had been generated with the MIRA antigen-specificity platform. Breadth was defined as the fraction of unique TCRs that were SARS-CoV-2-associated, and depth was defined as the fraction of total T cells that were SARS-CoV-2-associated. Using the MIRA data, each spike-specific TCR was mapped to the spike region that the TCR reacts to and placed in a CD4 or CD8 class. Log10-transformed breadth and depth values were compared by one-way ANOVA with Sidak's multiple comparisons tests. The table was pulled from immuneACCESS by TCRdb, which kept in-frame rearrangements only. Such tables lose some clones; where checked, under half of the loss comes from unresolved V genes, and the rest has no known cause. The DNA gave D and trimming, while V, J and clone size come from that table. The sample records some 95,000 clones, over 85% of which are singletons. Of the sample, about 2.8% falls within the top ten clones.

As encoded in the germline V gene, CDR1 is SGDLS while CDR2 is YYNGEE. From its cysteine to its phenylalanine, the CDR3 spans 16 amino acids. This entry keeps only the CDR3 DNA: 48 bases, framed from base 1. V trim: 3 bases; J trim: 2 bases; unmatched bases: 10. Overall study results and their limits: Because no samples from the day 14 peak response were available, repertoires could be characterized only after the peak T cell response. In the small 56-69-year group, the increase in depth fell short of significance, most likely because of low power. Participants were mostly white British, with more females than males. The authors suggested clonal diversity may have been underestimated. CD4 TCRs associated with the vaccine covered the entire spike protein, and the dominant responses were in regions 160-218 and 743-854. Nearly half of unique spike-specific TCRs reportedly recognized epitopes outside regions mutated in the B.1.351 and B.1.1.7 variants. After two AZD1222 doses, both the breadth and the depth of spike-specific TCRs were significantly higher than at day 0 and than in MenACWY recipients. Conclusions about previously exposed vaccinees are limited, since just five or six AZD1222 recipients were seropositive for SARS-CoV-2 at baseline.

The receptor was isolated from an adult in good health. The sample consisted of peripheral blood, taken on day 0 of MenACWY control vaccination. The sequence links TRBV9 to TRBJ1-2; 7 of the junction bases match TRBD1. The CDR3 reads CASSAEGASINYGYTF. Here is the DNA: TGTGCCAGCAGCGCCGAGGGGGCCTCGATCAACTATGGCTACACCTTC. Where the CDR3 stops, the reference TRBV9 and TRBJ1-2 genes take over; the full variable domain is DSGVTQTPKHLITATGQRVTLRCSPRSGDLSVYWYQQSLDQGLQFLIQYYNGEERAKGNILERFSAQQFPDLHSELNLSSLELGDSALYFCASSAEGASINYGYTFGSGTRLTVV.